This record concerns one TCR beta chain sequence. These data are taken from a study of blood T cell repertoires in COVID-19. For the study at large: T cells, B-cell-depleted T cells, or PBMCs provided the cDNA or gDNA that served as material.

Seattle participants joined during active infection and were tracked over time. In the source study's methods: Amplification from reference gene primers served as the basis for estimated nucleated cell counts. Sequenced by immunoSEQ multiplex PCR; TCRdb stores in-frame clones only, minus some. That table furnishes V, J and clone size, whereas the DNA furnished D and trimming. This repertoire shows some 270,000 clones, about 82% found once; its top ten account for about 5.4%. The CDR3 sequence is 19 residues long. CDR1 is SGHNT, CDR2 YENEEA, per germline. The trim removed 5 bases at V and 1 base at J, leaving 20 bases unmatched.

The sequencing sample was made of peripheral blood. The rearrangement links TRBV11-3 to TRBJ2-7; 7 bases match TRBD1. This receptor was identified in an elderly woman with COVID-19, enrolled during active disease. The CDR3 coding sequence is TGTGCCAGCAGCCCTGGGGACAGTCCAAGAAATAAGAAATCCTACGAGCAGTACGTC. Translated, it gives CASSPGDSPRNKKSYEQYV.